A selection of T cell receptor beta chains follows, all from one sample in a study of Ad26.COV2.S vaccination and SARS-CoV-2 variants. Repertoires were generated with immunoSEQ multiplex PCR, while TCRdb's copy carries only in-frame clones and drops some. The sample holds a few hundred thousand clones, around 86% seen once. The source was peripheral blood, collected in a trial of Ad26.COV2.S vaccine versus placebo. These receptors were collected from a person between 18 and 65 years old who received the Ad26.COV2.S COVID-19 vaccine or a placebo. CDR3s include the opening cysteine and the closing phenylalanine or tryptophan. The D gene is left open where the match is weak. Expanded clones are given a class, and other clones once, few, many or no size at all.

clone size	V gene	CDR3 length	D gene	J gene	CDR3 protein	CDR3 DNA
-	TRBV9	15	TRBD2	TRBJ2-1	CASSVGGAVHNEQFF	TGTGCCAGCAGCGTGGGAGGGGCGGTACACAATGAGCAGTTCTTC
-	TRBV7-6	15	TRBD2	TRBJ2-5	CASSSQRGGLETQYF	TGTGCCAGCAGCTCGCAGCGGGGGGGCCTGGAGACCCAGTACTTC
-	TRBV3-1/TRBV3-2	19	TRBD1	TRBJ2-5	CASSQDAGTGWNQQETQYF	TGTGCCAGCAGCCAAGATGCAGGGACAGGGTGGAACCAACAAGAGACCCAGTACTTC
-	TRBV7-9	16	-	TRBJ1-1	CASSSRGGQMNTEAFF	TGTGCCAGCAGCTCCCGGGGCGGACAGATGAACACTGAAGCTTTCTTT
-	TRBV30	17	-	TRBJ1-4	CAWSVRFGGLSNEKLFF	TGTGCCTGGAGTGTACGGTTCGGGGGCTTATCTAATGAAAAACTGTTTTTT
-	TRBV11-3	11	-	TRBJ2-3	CASSLEDTQYF	TGTGCCAGCAGCTTAGAGGATACGCAGTATTTT
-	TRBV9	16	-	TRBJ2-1	CASSVSSGNSYNEQFF	TGTGCCAGCAGCGTATCAAGCGGAAACTCCTACAATGAGCAGTTCTTC
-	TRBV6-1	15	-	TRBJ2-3	CASSEAGASTDTQYF	TGTGCCAGCAGTGAAGCAGGGGCTAGCACAGATACGCAGTATTTT
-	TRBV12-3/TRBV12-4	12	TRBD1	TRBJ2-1	CASSPTGGEQFF	TGTGCCAGCAGCCCAACAGGGGGCGAGCAGTTCTTC
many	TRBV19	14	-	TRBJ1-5	CASTQEGGNQPQHF	TGTGCCAGTACCCAGGAGGGAGGCAATCAGCCCCAGCATTTT
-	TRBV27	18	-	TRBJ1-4	CASNPKGPLGRINEKLFF	TGTGCCAGCAATCCGAAGGGGCCACTAGGCCGGATTAATGAAAAACTGTTTTTT
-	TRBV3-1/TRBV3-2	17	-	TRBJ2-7	CASSQEKAGWGEDEQYF	TGTGCCAGCAGCCAAGAAAAGGCAGGGTGGGGGGAAGACGAGCAGTACTTC
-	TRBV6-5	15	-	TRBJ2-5	CASSQGTGAQETQYF	TGTGCCAGCAGCCAGGGAACCGGGGCTCAAGAGACCCAGTACTTC
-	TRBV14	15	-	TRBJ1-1	CASSQLQGVNTEAFF	TGTGCCAGCAGCCAATTACAGGGAGTGAACACTGAAGCTTTCTTT
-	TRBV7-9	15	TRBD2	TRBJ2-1	CASSFSGGGYNEQFF	TGTGCCAGCAGTTTTAGCGGGGGTGGGTACAATGAGCAGTTCTTC
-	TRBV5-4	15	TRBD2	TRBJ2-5	CASSLDGGGLETQYF	TGTGCCAGCAGCTTGGACGGGGGAGGGTTGGAGACCCAGTACTTC
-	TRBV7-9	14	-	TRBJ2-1	CASSPPVGKNEQFF	TGTGCCAGCAGCCCCCCCGTAGGGAAGAATGAGCAGTTCTTC
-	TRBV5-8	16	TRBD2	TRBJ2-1	CASSPRLAGALNEQFF	TGTGCCAGCAGCCCACGACTAGCGGGGGCCTTGAATGAGCAGTTCTTC
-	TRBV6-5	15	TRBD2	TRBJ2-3	CASRRLAGPADTQYF	TGTGCCAGCAGAAGACTAGCGGGGCCCGCTGATACGCAGTATTTT
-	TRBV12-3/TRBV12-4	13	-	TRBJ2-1	CASSFRANNEQFF	TGTGCCAGCAGTTTTAGGGCAAACAATGAGCAGTTCTTC
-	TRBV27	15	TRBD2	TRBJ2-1	CASSPRLAGAGEQFF	TGTGCCAGCAGTCCCCGACTAGCGGGGGCTGGAGAGCAGTTCTTC
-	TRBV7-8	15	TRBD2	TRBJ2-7	CASSPAGLAGYEQYF	TGTGCCAGCAGCCCGGCGGGGCTAGCGGGCTACGAGCAGTACTTC
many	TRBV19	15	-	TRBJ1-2	CASSTQRVGFNGYTF	TGTGCCAGTAGTACCCAAAGGGTTGGGTTCAACGGCTACACCTTC
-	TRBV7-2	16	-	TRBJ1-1	CASSLALQDTNTEAFF	TGTGCCAGCAGCTTAGCGCTGCAGGATACCAACACTGAAGCTTTCTTT
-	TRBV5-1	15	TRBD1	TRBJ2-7	CASSFYSGQGYEQYF	TGCGCCAGCAGCTTTTACTCGGGACAGGGCTACGAGCAGTACTTC
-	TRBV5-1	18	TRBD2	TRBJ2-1	CASSLGLAGARSYNEQFF	TGCGCCAGCAGCTTGGGCCTAGCGGGGGCTCGCTCCTACAATGAGCAGTTCTTC
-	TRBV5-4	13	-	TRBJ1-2	CASSPDSTYGYTF	TGTGCCAGCAGCCCTGACAGCACCTATGGCTACACCTTC
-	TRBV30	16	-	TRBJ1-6	CAWSQPRGMGFSPLHF	TGTGCCTGGAGCCAGCCCCGGGGGATGGGTTTTTCACCCCTCCACTTT
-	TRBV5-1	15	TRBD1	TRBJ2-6	CASSSTGAGANVLTF	TGCGCCAGCAGCTCTACAGGGGCTGGGGCCAACGTCCTGACTTTC
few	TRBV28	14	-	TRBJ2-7	CASRIEGFPYEQYF	TGTGCCAGCAGGATCGAGGGCTTTCCCTACGAGCAGTACTTC
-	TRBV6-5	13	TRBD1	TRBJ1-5	CASSTTGDQPQHF	TGTGCCAGCAGTACTACAGGGGATCAGCCCCAGCATTTT
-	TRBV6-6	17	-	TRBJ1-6	CASSPISGGSYNSPLHF	TGTGCCAGCAGTCCCATCAGCGGAGGCTCCTATAATTCACCCCTCCACTTT
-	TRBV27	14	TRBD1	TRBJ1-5	CASSPGDRYQPQHF	TGTGCCAGCAGCCCCGGGGACAGGTATCAGCCCCAGCATTTT
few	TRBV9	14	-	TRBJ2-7	CASSVEAEPYEQYF	TGTGCCAGCAGCGTAGAGGCAGAGCCTTACGAGCAGTACTTC
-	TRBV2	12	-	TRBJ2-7	CASKDRTYEQYF	TGTGCCAGCAAAGACAGAACCTACGAGCAGTACTTC
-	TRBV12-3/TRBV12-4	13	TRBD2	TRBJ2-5	CSTSGGLGQTQYF	TGTTCGACTAGCGGGGGGCTAGGGCAGACCCAGTACTTC
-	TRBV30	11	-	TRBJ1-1	CAWSPRTEAFF	TGTGCCTGGAGCCCCCGCACTGAAGCTTTCTTT
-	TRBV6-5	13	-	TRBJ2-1	CASSYGHPNEQFF	TGTGCCAGCAGTTACGGTCACCCGAATGAGCAGTTCTTC